A selection of T cell receptor beta chains follows, all from one sample in a study of T cell changes during pregnancy in multiple sclerosis. Sequenced by immunoSEQ multiplex PCR; TCRdb stores in-frame clones only, minus some. Of some 32,000 clones listed, 75% to 95% are singletons. The sample was CD8+ T cells from peripheral blood mononuclear cells, taken in the second trimester of pregnancy. Every receptor here comes from a female donor with multiple sclerosis, enrolled in a pregnancy study. CDR3s include the opening cysteine and the closing phenylalanine or tryptophan. Each record gives: V gene, clone size, J gene, D gene, CDR3 protein, CDR3 DNA. D genes are given only for firm matches. Expanded clones are given a class, and other clones once, few, many or no size at all.

>TRBV10-2|few|TRBJ1-1|.
CASIDQVRSSEAFF
TGCGCCAGCATCGATCAGGTCCGCTCCTCTGAAGCTTTCTTT
>TRBV28|.|TRBJ1-1|.
CASSQASIGFDTEAFF
TGTGCCAGCAGTCAGGCTTCGATTGGATTTGACACTGAAGCTTTCTTT
>TRBV27|.|TRBJ2-3|TRBD2
CATSGLAGVGDTQYF
TGTGCCACTTCGGGACTAGCGGGAGTGGGGGATACGCAGTATTTT
>TRBV5-4|once|TRBJ2-2|.
CASSLWGGPGELFF
TGTGCCAGCAGCTTGTGGGGGGGGCCCGGGGAGCTGTTTTTT
>TRBV9|once|TRBJ2-7|.
CASSLAGAEEQYF
TGTGCCAGCAGCCTAGCTGGGGCTGAGGAGCAGTACTTC
>TRBV4-1|.|TRBJ2-7|TRBD2
CASSQRGPGLAGAEQYF
TGCGCCAGCAGCCAGAGGGGCCCAGGACTAGCGGGCGCCGAGCAGTACTTC
>TRBV7-6|.|TRBJ1-1|TRBD1
CASSLAYRGADTEAFF
TGTGCCAGCAGCTTAGCTTACAGGGGGGCCGACACTGAAGCTTTCTTT
>TRBV2|.|TRBJ2-3|TRBD2
CASSPFRLAGQTTDTQYF
TGTGCCAGCAGTCCATTTCGACTAGCGGGCCAAACCACAGATACGCAGTATTTT
>TRBV28|.|TRBJ2-3|TRBD2
CASSTFGTSGTDTQYF
TGTGCCAGCAGCACCTTCGGGACTAGCGGCACAGATACGCAGTATTTT
>TRBV7-9|.|TRBJ2-7|.
CASSLPGIYEQYF
TGTGCCAGCAGCTTGCCAGGGATTTACGAGCAGTACTTC
>TRBV7-6|.|TRBJ2-2|TRBD2
CASSSIAGATGELFF
TGTGCCAGCAGCTCAATAGCGGGAGCGACCGGGGAGCTGTTTTTT
>TRBV9|.|TRBJ2-1|TRBD2
CASSPLTSGMYNEQFF
TGTGCCAGCAGCCCCCTGACTAGCGGGATGTACAATGAGCAGTTCTTC
>TRBV10-1|once|TRBJ2-3|.
CASSGLEDTQYF
TGCGCCAGCAGTGGGTTAGAGGATACGCAGTATTTT
>TRBV5-6|.|TRBJ2-7|TRBD1
CASSLGQGPTYEQYF
TGTGCCAGCAGCTTGGGACAGGGGCCTACCTACGAGCAGTACTTC
>TRBV9|.|TRBJ2-7|TRBD2
CASSVGGSSYEQYF
TGTGCCAGCAGCGTAGGCGGGAGCTCCTACGAGCAGTACTTC
>TRBV5-1|once|TRBJ2-1|TRBD1
CASRTGGGYNEQFF
TGCGCCAGCCGAACAGGGGGCGGCTACAATGAGCAGTTCTTC
>TRBV6-5|once|TRBJ1-2|TRBD1
CASSSTGQSNYGYTF
TGTGCCAGCAGTTCTACGGGACAGTCAAACTATGGCTACACCTTC
>TRBV5-1|.|TRBJ2-7|TRBD2
CASSFPGPPGTSGRLF
TGCGCCAGCAGCTTTCCCGGACCTCCCGGGACTAGCGGGAGGTTATTC
>TRBV7-9|once|TRBJ2-7|TRBD1
CASSFPQGTFYEQYF
TGTGCCAGCAGCTTCCCACAGGGGACCTTCTACGAGCAGTACTTC
>TRBV27|.|TRBJ2-3|TRBD2
CASSLSTGGTTDTQYF
TGTGCCAGCAGTTTATCGACGGGAGGGACCACAGATACGCAGTATTTT
>TRBV2|.|TRBJ2-7|TRBD1
CASSEGRGLREQYF
TGTGCCAGCAGTGAAGGCAGGGGGCTGCGGGAGCAGTACTTC
>TRBV6-5|.|TRBJ1-1|.
CASRIEAGVNTEAFF
TGTGCCAGCAGGATCGAGGCAGGGGTGAACACTGAAGCTTTCTTT
>TRBV21-1|.|TRBJ2-7|.
CAGPGLAGGEQYF
TGTGCCGGCCCTGGACTAGCGGGAGGCGAGCAGTACTTC
>TRBV5-5|once|TRBJ2-3|TRBD2
CASSSHWTSGSLTDTQYF
TGTGCCAGCAGCTCACATTGGACTAGCGGGAGTTTAACAGATACGCAGTATTTT
>TRBV7-6|.|TRBJ2-2|.
CASSLGGTGELFF
TGTGCCAGCAGCTTAGGAGGAACCGGGGAGCTGTTTTTT
>TRBV27|.|TRBJ2-7|.
CASSPTGYYEQYF
TGTGCCAGCAGTCCTACAGGGTACTACGAGCAGTACTTC
>TRBV27|.|TRBJ2-1|.
CASSSLFRSSYNEQFF
TGTGCCAGCAGTTCCCTTTTCCGGAGCTCCTACAATGAGCAGTTCTTC
>TRBV4-1|.|TRBJ2-2|.
CASSQVFTGGTGELFF
TGCGCCAGCAGCCAAGTCTTCACAGGAGGGACCGGGGAGCTGTTTTTT
>TRBV6-1|few|TRBJ2-7|TRBD1
CASSEVSGGSPEQYF
TGTGCCAGCAGTGAAGTGTCAGGGGGCTCCCCCGAGCAGTACTTC
>TRBV2|.|TRBJ2-2|TRBD2
CASRGLAGEELFF
TGTGCCAGCAGAGGACTAGCGGGAGAGGAGCTGTTTTTT
>TRBV9|once|TRBJ2-7|.
CASSPGSGNEQYF
TGTGCCAGCAGCCCCGGGTCCGGCAACGAGCAGTACTTC
>TRBV6-1|once|TRBJ2-3|.
CASSEQTGTLISTDTQYF
TGTGCCAGCAGTGAACAAACTGGGACTCTGATTTCCACAGATACGCAGTATTTT
>TRBV7-2|.|TRBJ2-1|TRBD2
CASSLVSLAGPQFF
TGTGCCAGCAGCTTAGTTAGCCTAGCGGGCCCGCAGTTCTTC
>TRBV14|.|TRBJ1-2|.
CASSQAGVHGYTF
TGTGCCAGCAGCCAAGCCGGGGTTCATGGCTACACCTTC
>TRBV4-1|.|TRBJ2-1|TRBD2
CASSSGLADYNEQFF
TGCGCCAGCAGCTCTGGACTAGCGGATTACAATGAGCAGTTCTTC
>TRBV9|once|TRBJ2-3|TRBD2
CASSVEAGASTDTQYF
TGTGCCAGCAGCGTAGAAGCGGGAGCTAGCACAGATACGCAGTATTTT
>TRBV6-1|once|TRBJ1-1|.
CASSAPDRGTEAFF
TGTGCCAGCAGTGCCCCGGACCGGGGCACTGAAGCTTTCTTT
>TRBV12-5|.|TRBJ2-1|TRBD2
CASGLVQGGLAGPLTYNEQFF
TGTGCTAGTGGTTTGGTACAAGGGGGACTAGCGGGGCCCCTAACCTACAATGAGCAGTTCTTC
>TRBV6-5|.|TRBJ2-7|.
CASSYEGGNYEQYF
TGTGCCAGCAGTTACGAGGGGGGGAACTACGAGCAGTACTTC
>TRBV27|.|TRBJ1-5|.
CASSLSSGQSNQPQHF
TGTGCCAGCAGTTTATCGTCGGGTCAAAGCAATCAGCCCCAGCATTTT
>TRBV7-6|.|TRBJ2-1|TRBD2
CASSLATSGNDEQFF
TGTGCCAGCAGCTTAGCGACTAGCGGGAACGATGAGCAGTTCTTC
>TRBV28|.|TRBJ2-1|.
CAILSRADSPNEQFF
TGTGCCATCTTATCCCGAGCGGACTCCCCCAATGAGCAGTTCTTC
>TRBV27|.|TRBJ2-7|.
CASSLLVGRGPYEQYF
TGTGCCAGCAGTTTACTTGTCGGCAGGGGCCCCTACGAGCAGTACTTC